Listed below are T cell receptor beta chains from one sample, sequenced in a study of blood T cell repertoires in COVID-19. The method was immunoSEQ multiplex PCR; TCRdb's version includes in-frame clones alone and lacks a portion of them. The data show roughly 220,000 clones, 65% to 85% seen once. The specimen sequenced was PBMCs or T cells enriched from blood (not recorded which). The source of these receptors is a man in his thirties or forties with acute COVID-19. The CDR3 runs from the conserved cysteine through the conserved F or W. Each record gives: clone size, D gene, J gene, V gene, CDR3 protein, CDR3 DNA. The D gene is left open where the match is weak. Size values are once, few and many counts, or a class for expanded clones, and some rows have none.

- | - | TRBJ2-7 | TRBV5-1 | CASRQDVREQYF | TGCGCCAGCAGACAGGACGTACGGGAGCAGTACTTC
once | TRBD2 | TRBJ2-3 | TRBV7-9 | CASLGASGDPPQDTQYF | TGTGCCAGCTTAGGGGCTAGCGGGGACCCCCCCCAAGATACGCAGTATTTT
once | - | TRBJ1-6 | TRBV19 | CASSITGIGSPLHF | TGTGCCAGTAGTATAACAGGGATAGGATCACCCCTCCACTTT
- | - | TRBJ2-7 | TRBV3-1/TRBV3-2 | CASRTASSSRQYF | TGTGCCAGCAGGACAGCCAGTTCCAGTCGGCAGTACTTC
- | TRBD1 | TRBJ2-7 | TRBV30 | CAWSLTGNYEQYF | TGTGCCTGGAGTTTGACAGGGAACTACGAGCAGTACTTC
- | - | TRBJ1-1 | TRBV5-4 | CASSVDSLGTEAFF | TGTGCCAGCAGCGTGGACAGTCTGGGCACTGAAGCTTTCTTT
- | - | TRBJ2-3 | TRBV28 | CASSLSLVTDTQYF | TGTGCCAGCAGTTTATCACTAGTCACAGATACGCAGTATTTT
- | TRBD1 | TRBJ1-1 | TRBV10-3 | CATGQALKNTEAFF | TGTGCGACGGGACAGGCCCTGAAGAACACTGAAGCTTTCTTT
- | - | TRBJ1-6 | TRBV5-6 | CASSLEWEDNSPLHF | TGTGCCAGCAGCTTGGAATGGGAGGATAATTCACCCCTCCACTTT
- | - | TRBJ1-2 | TRBV6-1 | CASTRGSYGYTF | TGTGCCAGCACGCGGGGTAGCTATGGCTACACCTTC
- | TRBD1 | TRBJ2-7 | TRBV6-5 | CASSYSSGTGTYEQYF | TGTGCCAGCAGTTACTCCTCCGGGACAGGGACCTACGAGCAGTACTTC
- | - | TRBJ1-1 | TRBV2 | CASSDGQGNTEAFF | TGTGCCAGCAGTGATGGACAAGGGAACACTGAAGCTTTCTTT
few | - | TRBJ1-2 | TRBV29-1 | CSVGRAEEHGYTF | TGCAGCGTTGGGAGGGCGGAAGAACATGGCTACACCTTC
- | - | TRBJ2-1 | TRBV19 | CASSKSGNEQFF | TGTGCCAGTAGTAAATCGGGTAATGAGCAGTTCTTC
- | TRBD2 | TRBJ2-3 | TRBV5-1 | CASSLTSGSTDTQYF | TGCGCCAGCAGCTTAACTAGCGGTAGCACAGATACGCAGTATTTT
- | TRBD2 | TRBJ2-3 | TRBV2 | CARGTSGAPRGDTQYF | TGTGCCAGAGGGACTAGCGGGGCACCCAGGGGAGATACGCAGTATTTT
- | - | TRBJ1-1 | TRBV24-1 | CATSDQLNTEAFF | TGTGCCACCAGTGATCAATTGAACACTGAAGCTTTCTTT
once | - | TRBJ2-7 | TRBV18 | CASSPPPGSSRWEQYF | TGTGCCAGCTCACCTCCGCCAGGGTCCTCACGGTGGGAGCAGTACTTC
- | - | TRBJ1-2 | TRBV4-1 | CASSQDIQGNIGYTF | TGCGCCAGCAGCCAAGATATTCAGGGTAATATTGGCTACACCTTC
- | - | TRBJ1-6 | TRBV7-9 | CASGPSEGVNSPLHF | TGTGCCAGCGGACCTTCCGAGGGGGTCAATTCACCCCTCCACTTT
- | TRBD2 | TRBJ2-1 | TRBV5-4 | CASSSPRGTTYNEQFF | TGTGCCAGCAGCTCCCCGCGGGGGACCACCTACAATGAGCAGTTCTTC
- | - | TRBJ1-5 | TRBV6-5 | CASTQVPGDRQPQHF | TGTGCCAGCACCCAAGTGCCAGGGGACCGACAGCCCCAGCATTTT
- | - | TRBJ1-3 | TRBV6-5 | CASSYRGRGSGNTIYF | TGTGCCAGCAGTTACCGGGGTCGGGGCTCTGGAAACACCATATATTTT
- | - | TRBJ1-2 | TRBV4-1 | CASRETVAGTNYGYTF | TGCGCCAGCAGGGAAACGGTGGCAGGCACTAACTATGGCTACACCTTC
few | TRBD1 | TRBJ2-5 | TRBV6-5 | CASSLGTAQETQYF | TGTGCCAGCAGCCTCGGGACAGCTCAAGAGACCCAGTACTTC
- | - | TRBJ1-2 | TRBV12-3/TRBV12-4 | CATDRFYGYTF | TGTGCCACAGACAGGTTCTATGGCTACACCTTC
few | TRBD1 | TRBJ1-2 | TRBV5-1 | CASSFEGAAGYTF | TGCGCCAGCAGCTTTGAGGGGGCGGCTGGCTACACCTTC